The rows below give T cell receptor beta chains drawn from one sample of a study of blood T cell repertoires in COVID-19. Method: immunoSEQ multiplex PCR; TCRdb's copy keeps in-frame clones and lacks some. The sample lists 250,000 to 300,000 clones; around 81% were seen once. The material sequenced was peripheral blood. Receptor source: a woman aged 55-70 years with active or convalescent COVID-19. Each CDR3 is given with its conserved first and last residue. D genes are given only for firm matches. Not all rows give a size; the values are once, few, many and, for expanded clones, a class.

J: TRBJ1-2; D: -; V: TRBV6-6; size: once; CDR3: CASIPSGGWNYGYTF; DNA: TGTGCCAGCATTCCTTCCGGCGGCTGGAACTATGGCTACACCTTC
J: TRBJ1-1; D: -; V: TRBV4-2; size: -; CDR3: CASSQDPGVDTEAFF; DNA: TGTGCCAGCAGCCAAGATCCGGGGGTAGACACTGAAGCTTTCTTT
J: TRBJ1-3; D: -; V: TRBV7-9; size: once; CDR3: CASSLGSTGNTIYF; DNA: TGTGCCAGCAGCTTGGGGAGCACTGGAAACACCATATATTTT
J: TRBJ2-3; D: TRBD2; V: TRBV4-2; size: -; CDR3: CASSQFSGGKGDTQYF; DNA: TGTGCCAGCAGCCAATTTAGCGGGGGAAAGGGAGATACGCAGTATTTT
J: TRBJ1-1; D: TRBD1; V: TRBV10-3; size: -; CDR3: CAISTGTDLPEAFF; DNA: TGTGCCATCAGTACCGGGACAGACCTTCCTGAAGCTTTCTTT
J: TRBJ2-3; D: -; V: TRBV7-3; size: -; CDR3: CASSYQKGANLAGTDTQYF; DNA: TGTGCCAGCAGCTACCAGAAAGGAGCTAACTTAGCGGGCACAGATACGCAGTATTTT
J: TRBJ2-2; D: -; V: TRBV12-3/TRBV12-4; size: -; CDR3: CASSFDTGELFF; DNA: TGTGCCAGCAGTTTCGACACCGGGGAGCTGTTTTTT
J: TRBJ2-1; D: -; V: TRBV7-8; size: -; CDR3: CASSPPRDEQFF; DNA: TGTGCCAGCAGCCCCCCGCGGGATGAGCAGTTCTTC
J: TRBJ1-3; D: -; V: TRBV9; size: -; CDR3: CASSEGGAAFLSGNTIYF; DNA: TGTGCCAGCAGCGAGGGGGGGGCAGCCTTCCTCTCTGGAAACACCATATATTTT
J: TRBJ2-2; D: -; V: TRBV5-4; size: -; CDR3: CASSLTSLNTGELFF; DNA: TGTGCCAGCAGCTTGACTAGCCTCAACACCGGGGAGCTGTTTTTT
J: TRBJ2-7; D: -; V: TRBV25-1; size: once; CDR3: CASSEPGLRTYEQYF; DNA: TGTGCCAGCAGTGAACCGGGACTCCGCACCTACGAGCAGTACTTC
J: TRBJ1-2; D: -; V: TRBV12-3/TRBV12-4; size: -; CDR3: CASSLRGTYGYTF; DNA: TGTGCCAGCAGTTTAAGGGGGACCTATGGCTACACCTTC
J: TRBJ1-2; D: -; V: TRBV2; size: -; CDR3: CASSRTETYGYTF; DNA: TGTGCCAGCAGTCGGACAGAAACTTATGGCTACACCTTC
J: TRBJ1-5; D: TRBD1; V: TRBV7-2; size: -; CDR3: CASSYRQGNQPQHF; DNA: TGTGCCAGCAGCTACCGACAGGGGAATCAGCCCCAGCATTTT
J: TRBJ2-3; D: -; V: TRBV5-1; size: -; CDR3: CASSLGGGGPTDTQYF; DNA: TGCGCCAGCAGCTTGGGGGGCGGGGGCCCCACAGATACGCAGTATTTT
J: TRBJ1-2; D: -; V: TRBV11-1; size: -; CDR3: CASKSLDRRGNYGYTF; DNA: TGTGCCAGCAAGTCCTTAGATCGAAGGGGGAACTATGGCTACACCTTC
J: TRBJ2-7; D: -; V: TRBV4-1; size: -; CDR3: CASSQALGQFYEQYF; DNA: TGCGCCAGCAGCCAAGCCCTGGGACAATTCTACGAGCAGTACTTC
J: TRBJ2-5; D: TRBD2; V: TRBV3-1/TRBV3-2; size: -; CDR3: CASSHSGGPQETQYF; DNA: TGTGCCAGCAGCCACTCGGGGGGGCCGCAAGAGACCCAGTACTTC
J: TRBJ2-3; D: TRBD1; V: TRBV9; size: -; CDR3: CASSVERGRHTDTQYF; DNA: TGTGCCAGCAGCGTAGAGAGGGGGCGACACACAGATACGCAGTATTTT
J: TRBJ2-7; D: TRBD1; V: TRBV7-2; size: -; CDR3: CASRTGTGGREQYF; DNA: TGTGCCAGCAGAACCGGGACAGGGGGCCGCGAGCAGTACTTC
J: TRBJ1-2; D: -; V: TRBV30; size: -; CDR3: CAWSGVRTRYGYTF; DNA: TGTGCCTGGAGTGGAGTCCGGACTCGATATGGCTACACCTTC
J: TRBJ1-1; D: -; V: TRBV10-1; size: -; CDR3: CASSGGREAFF; DNA: TGCGCCAGCAGTGGGGGCCGTGAAGCTTTCTTT
J: TRBJ2-1; D: -; V: TRBV7-9; size: few; CDR3: CASSFRTAYNEQFF; DNA: TGTGCCAGCAGCTTTCGGACAGCCTACAATGAGCAGTTCTTC
J: TRBJ1-5; D: -; V: TRBV4-1; size: -; CDR3: CASSQIQGGTNQPQHF; DNA: TGCGCCAGCAGCCAAATCCAGGGCGGGACCAATCAGCCCCAGCATTTT
J: TRBJ2-5; D: -; V: TRBV29-1; size: -; CDR3: CSVGAVGETQYF; DNA: TGCAGCGTTGGAGCGGTGGGGGAGACCCAGTACTTC
J: TRBJ1-5; D: -; V: TRBV4-1; size: -; CDR3: CASSPGQLPYFNQPQHF; DNA: TGCGCCAGCAGCCCCGGACAGCTTCCGTACTTCAATCAGCCCCAGCATTTT
J: TRBJ1-6; D: -; V: TRBV10-2; size: -; CDR3: CASRGRASDNSPLHF; DNA: TGCGCCAGCAGAGGCAGGGCGTCGGATAATTCACCCCTCCACTTT
J: TRBJ1-1; D: -; V: TRBV12-3/TRBV12-4; size: -; CDR3: CASRDSEAFF; DNA: TGTGCCAGCAGGGACAGTGAAGCTTTCTTT
J: TRBJ2-1; D: TRBD1; V: TRBV10-3; size: -; CDR3: CAISESQGSHNEQFF; DNA: TGTGCCATCAGTGAGTCACAGGGGTCTCACAATGAGCAGTTCTTC
J: TRBJ1-2; D: -; V: TRBV25-1; size: -; CDR3: CASSEGEARDYGYTF; DNA: TGTGCCAGCAGTGAAGGAGAGGCGAGAGACTATGGCTACACCTTC
J: TRBJ1-6; D: -; V: TRBV2; size: -; CDR3: CASSQGSNSPLHF; DNA: TGTGCCAGCAGTCAGGGTTCTAATTCACCCCTCCACTTT
J: TRBJ2-6; D: TRBD1; V: TRBV19; size: -; CDR3: CASSTGQGRSGANVLTF; DNA: TGTGCCAGTAGTACTGGACAGGGGAGGAGCGGGGCCAACGTCCTGACTTTC
J: TRBJ2-7; D: -; V: TRBV9; size: -; CDR3: CASSLFHEQYF; DNA: TGTGCCAGCAGCTTATTCCACGAGCAGTACTTC
J: TRBJ2-2; D: -; V: TRBV6-5; size: -; CDR3: CASREGWGTGELFF; DNA: TGTGCCAGCAGGGAGGGGTGGGGCACCGGGGAGCTGTTTTTT
J: TRBJ1-5; D: TRBD1; V: TRBV29-1; size: -; CDR3: CSVATGVNQPQHF; DNA: TGCAGCGTCGCTACAGGGGTCAATCAGCCCCAGCATTTT
J: TRBJ1-1; D: -; V: TRBV18; size: few; CDR3: CASSPTPVGQNTEAFF; DNA: TGTGCCAGCTCACCGACCCCCGTGGGGCAGAACACTGAAGCTTTCTTT
J: TRBJ2-2; D: TRBD1; V: TRBV5-5; size: -; CDR3: CASSRDSSNTGELFF; DNA: TGTGCCAGCAGCCGGGACAGCTCGAACACCGGGGAGCTGTTTTTT
J: TRBJ1-1; D: -; V: TRBV19; size: -; CDR3: CASSMWLTDPVTEAFF; DNA: TGTGCCAGTAGTATGTGGCTGACAGATCCGGTAACTGAAGCTTTCTTT
J: TRBJ2-1; D: TRBD2; V: TRBV6-6; size: -; CDR3: CASSYREGTYNEQFF; DNA: TGTGCCAGCAGTTACAGGGAGGGCACCTACAATGAGCAGTTCTTC
J: TRBJ2-7; D: -; V: TRBV5-1; size: -; CDR3: CASSRGGTGPSYEQYF; DNA: TGCGCCAGCAGTCGGGGAGGGACAGGTCCTTCCTACGAGCAGTACTTC
J: TRBJ1-4; D: -; V: TRBV29-1; size: -; CDR3: CSVMTVTNEKLFF; DNA: TGCAGCGTTATGACAGTCACTAATGAAAAACTGTTTTTT
J: TRBJ2-7; D: TRBD2; V: TRBV30; size: -; CDR3: CAWSASGPPYEQYF; DNA: TGTGCCTGGAGTGCTAGCGGACCTCCCTACGAGCAGTACTTC
J: TRBJ1-1; D: -; V: TRBV11-3; size: -; CDR3: CASSLSGNTEAFF; DNA: TGTGCCAGCAGCTTATCAGGGAACACTGAAGCTTTCTTT
J: TRBJ1-4; D: -; V: TRBV13; size: -; CDR3: CASSLSGSSNEKLFF; DNA: TGTGCCAGCAGCTTATCCGGGAGCTCGAATGAAAAACTGTTTTTT
J: TRBJ2-1; D: TRBD2; V: TRBV11-3; size: -; CDR3: CASSLAGGQSNEQFF; DNA: TGTGCCAGCAGCTTAGCGGGGGGTCAATCGAATGAGCAGTTCTTC
J: TRBJ1-1; D: TRBD1; V: TRBV5-4; size: -; CDR3: CASSSGQTEAFF; DNA: TGTGCCAGCAGCTCGGGACAGACTGAAGCTTTCTTT
J: TRBJ1-1; D: -; V: TRBV29-1; size: -; CDR3: CSVVTGDTEAFF; DNA: TGCAGCGTTGTAACAGGAGACACTGAAGCTTTCTTT
J: TRBJ1-2; D: TRBD1; V: TRBV6-5; size: -; CDR3: CASSYTRGRGDGYTF; DNA: TGTGCCAGCAGTTACACCAGGGGGCGCGGGGATGGCTACACCTTC
J: TRBJ1-6; D: -; V: TRBV6-5; size: -; CDR3: CAATAGRDNSPLHF; DNA: TGTGCCGCAACGGCAGGGAGGGATAATTCACCCCTCCACTTT
J: TRBJ1-5; D: TRBD1; V: TRBV5-4; size: few; CDR3: CASSIQGAHQPQHF; DNA: TGTGCCAGCAGCATACAGGGGGCGCATCAGCCCCAGCATTTT
J: TRBJ2-2; D: -; V: TRBV7-9; size: -; CDR3: CARDLKVNTGELFF; DNA: TGTGCCAGAGACTTGAAGGTGAACACCGGGGAGCTGTTTTTT
J: TRBJ2-2; D: -; V: TRBV2; size: -; CDR3: CALRVGSTGELFF; DNA: TGTGCCCTTCGAGTGGGGAGCACCGGGGAGCTGTTTTTT
J: TRBJ1-3; D: -; V: TRBV18; size: few; CDR3: CASSQTDSGSGNTIYF; DNA: TGTGCCAGCTCCCAAACGGACAGCGGCTCTGGAAACACCATATATTTT
J: TRBJ2-3; D: -; V: TRBV3-1/TRBV3-2; size: -; CDR3: CASSQAKHGTQYF; DNA: TGTGCCAGCAGCCAAGCAAAACATGGTACGCAGTATTTT
J: TRBJ2-7; D: TRBD2; V: TRBV27; size: -; CDR3: CASSSRGGEQYF; DNA: TGTGCCAGCAGTTCCCGCGGGGGGGAGCAGTACTTC